The clone carrying this TCR beta chain was seen repeatedly, ten times or more. It was with unique molecular identifiers that the TCRbeta library was prepared. TCRdb redid the calling of the PCR reads with MiXCR, one entry per CDR3 protein. The sample contains around 450,000 distinct CDR3 sequences, around 15% of which appear only once. The sample belongs to a study of T-cell reconstitution after alpha-beta-depleted transplantation in children. The CDR3 has 13 amino acids. Germline-derived CDR1 and CDR2 are SGHRS and YFSETQ. V was trimmed by 0 bases and J by 8 bases, leaving 9 bases between them. This sequence joins TRBV5-1 and TRBJ2-1, with D maybe TRBD2 (6 bases). This receptor was taken from a boy younger than two who had a stem cell transplant for Wiskott-Aldrich syndrome, so the T cells may come from the graft donor. Sequencing used PBMCs, mostly from graft donor cells, obtained 360 days after TCRalphabeta/CD19-depleted stem cell transplant. The CDR3 protein is CASSLGLVDEQFF. CDR3 sequence (DNA): TGCGCCAGCAGCTTGGGACTAGTGGATGAGCAGTTCTTC.